The 19 T cell receptor beta chains listed next were all sequenced from one sample in a study of CD8 T cells in Susac syndrome. Random hexamers served to reverse transcribe about 0.45 to 1 ug RNA. TCRdb ran MiXCR on the immunoSEQ multiplex PCR reads and lists one entry per CDR3 protein. The sample holds 250,000 or so distinct CDR3 sequences, 93% seen once. Sequenced: CD4+ T cells from PBMCs. The source of these receptors is a human donor with multiple sclerosis.

This chain connects TRBV6-4 to TRBJ2-7; tentative D call: TRBD1 (6 bases). The CDR3 consists of 14 residues. Germline loops: CDR1 MRHNA, CDR2 SNTAGT. Deletions cut 4 bases from V and 3 bases from J, with 13 bases between. The DNA of the CDR3 is TGTGCCAGCAGTGTAAGACAGGCTGTCTACGAGCAGTACGTC. Encoded protein: CASSVRQAVYEQYV.

The rearrangement joins TRBV7-2 to TRBJ2-5; the D call may be TRBD1 or TRBD2 (5 bases each). From germline, CDR1 is SGHTA and CDR2 FQGNSA. Trimming took 4 bases from V and 5 from J, leaving 14 bases between them. The CDR3 contains 14 residues. The CDR3 DNA is TGTGCCAGCAGCTGTCGGGGACGCGAGGAGACCCAGTACTTC. It codes for CASSCRGREETQYF.

The chain has TRBV25-1 and TRBJ2-3; 9 bases fit TRBD2. Germline V gene sequence: CDR1 MGHDK, CDR2 SYGVNS. This CDR3 is built from 14 residues. The junction had 6 bases not matched to a gene; V was cut back by 8 bases and J by 3 bases. As DNA, the CDR3 is TGTGCCAGCTCGCGGGGGGGGTCGACAGATACGCAGTATTTT. Encoded protein: CASSRGGSTDTQYF.

V is TRBV5-4 and J is TRBJ1-2, with D hard to call. V lost 4 bases and J 5 bases, leaving 18 bases between the germline ends. The germline V gene encodes CDR1 SGHNT and CDR2 YYREEE (reference sequence). The CDR3 consists of 15 residues. This chain's CDR3 is CASSVLGSQSYGYTF. CDR3 bases: TGTGCCAGCAGCGTCCTGGGCAGCCAGTCGTATGGCTACACCTTC.

This chain links TRBV4-2 with TRBJ2-7; unclear D gene. From germline, CDR1 is LGHNA and CDR2 YNFKEQ. V dropped 0 bases and J dropped 4 bases, with 7 bases sitting between them. The CDR3 has 13 residues. The CDR3 coding sequence is TGTGCCAGCAGCCAAGATTTAGGGTACGAGCAGTACGTC. Encoded protein: CASSQDLGYEQYV.

The chain employs TRBV20-1 and TRBJ2-4; 7 bases fit TRBD1. The V gene's germline CDR1 is DFQATT and CDR2 SNEGSKA (reference sequence). The trim removed 0 bases at V and 3 bases at J, leaving 8 bases unmatched. This CDR3 has 16 residues. CDR3: CSARDPRGHLKNIQYF. CDR3 coding DNA: TGCAGTGCTAGAGATCCGAGGGGGCATCTCAAAAACATTCAGTACTTC.

V is TRBV7-2 and J is TRBJ2-1, with TRBD2 identical over 7 bases. The CDR3 sequence is 14 residues long. V gave up 1 base and J gave up 6 bases; unmatched junction bases: 3. Germline-derived CDR1 and CDR2 are SGHTA and FQGNSA. The CDR3: CASSLVGGGNEQFF. CDR3 DNA sequence: TGTGCCAGCAGCTTAGTTGGGGGGGGCAATGAGCAGTTCTTC.

The rearrangement links TRBV12-3 or TRBV12-4 to TRBJ2-4, with D uncertain. The length of the CDR3 is 13 residues. With 5 bases removed from V and 0 bases from J, the gap between germline ends came to 5 bases. The CDR3 DNA reads TGTGCCAGCAGTACCGAAGCCAAAAACATTCAGTACTTC. It yields the protein CASSTEAKNIQYF.

In its sample, this clonotype was seen a few times. This sequence joins TRBV2 and TRBJ2-7; tentative D call: TRBD2 (5 bases). This CDR3 region has 15 residues. The V end lost 6 bases, the J end lost 6 bases, and 21 bases lay between the germline ends. Germline V gene sequence: CDR1 SNHLY, CDR2 FYNNEI. The CDR3, as DNA: TGTGCCAGCAGCTTCCTATCACTAGGCCTAGGCGAGCAGTACGTC. Translating it yields CASSFLSLGLGEQYV.

The chain couples TRBV29-1 to TRBJ1-1, with D uncertain. Germline V gives CDR1 SQVTM, CDR2 ANQGSEA. Trimming shortened V by 5 bases and J by 3 bases, and 10 bases separated the two germline ends. CDR3 size: 12 residues. CDR3 DNA: TGCAGCGTTTCGCGGATGGACACTGAAGCTTTCTTT. Protein product: CSVSRMDTEAFF.

This chain uses TRBV10-3 with TRBJ2-1; 7 bases line up with TRBD1. V shed 5 bases, J shed 4 bases, and the junction held 5 bases outside the gene matches. There are 14 residues in the CDR3. Per the germline V gene, CDR1 is ENHRY and CDR2 is SYGVKD. In nucleotides, the CDR3 is TGTGCCATCAGTCCACGGGACAGATACAATGAGCAGTTCTTC. It encodes CAISPRDRYNEQFF.

This sequence joins TRBV3-1 and TRBJ1-1; D is unclear. The CDR3 runs 13 residues. Germline lookup yields CDR1 LGHDT and CDR2 YNNKEL (reference sequence). V was pared by 3 bases and J by 3 bases, with 8 bases between. CDR3 in amino acids: CASSHNRDTEAFF. For the CDR3, the DNA is TGTGCCAGCAGCCATAACCGGGACACTGAAGCTTTCTTT.

This clonotype is a singleton in its sample. J is TRBJ1-5 and V is TRBV12-3 or TRBV12-4; no firm D call. Deletions cut 6 bases from V and 7 bases from J, with 16 bases between. This CDR3 has 14 residues. The CDR3 coding sequence is TGTGCCAGCAGCACCGGGAAGGGCTACCAGCCCCAGCATTTT. Translation gives CASSTGKGYQPQHF.

The V and J genes are TRBV5-1 and TRBJ2-7, with unresolved D. Germline CDR1 SGHRS, CDR2 YFSETQ. Trimming stripped 0 bases from V and 7 bases from J, with 11 bases between. The CDR3 consists of 13 residues. CDR3 in amino acids: CASSLVGSEEQYF. The CDR3 bases are TGCGCCAGCAGCTTGGTCGGTTCCGAAGAGCAGTACTTC.

The CDR3 bases are TGTGCCAGCAGCGTAGGGGCAGGGAAGGTCGAGCAGTTCTTC. Translation gives CASSVGAGKVEQFF. The V gene is TRBV9, the J gene TRBJ2-1; weak D call: TRBD1 (5 bases). CDR1 is SGDLS and CDR2 is YYNGEE in the germline V gene. The CDR3 totals 14 residues. V was shortened by 0 bases and J by 10 bases, with 14 bases between the two germline ends.

The rearrangement joins TRBV30 to TRBJ2-1; 12 bases match TRBD1. This CDR3 comprises 15 residues. Per germline, CDR1 GTSNPN and CDR2 SVGIG (reference sequence). J gave up 9 bases and V 3 bases, and 9 bases lay outside the gene matches. The CDR3 DNA is TGTGCCTGGAGGGTTTTGGGACAGGGGGCCGGTGAGCAGTTCTTC. Its translation: CAWRVLGQGAGEQFF.

This chain joins TRBV15 and TRBJ2-2, with D unclear. The CDR3 covers 15 residues. Trimming stripped 2 bases from V and 6 bases from J, with 13 bases between. The germline V gene encodes CDR1 LNHNV and CDR2 YYDKDF (reference sequence). The CDR3 spells CATSRSLGIPGELFF. For the CDR3, the DNA is TGTGCCACCAGCAGATCCCTCGGAATTCCCGGGGAGCTGTTTTTT.

The rearrangement links TRBV7-2 to TRBJ2-7, with 8 bases matching TRBD2. Germline lookup yields CDR1 SGHTA and CDR2 FQGNSA. This CDR3 has 14 residues. V gave up 5 bases and J gave up 5 bases; unmatched junction bases: 8. CDR3 in DNA: TGTGCCAGCAGCAGCCCGGGACTAGTCCACGAGCAGTACTTC. Protein product: CASSSPGLVHEQYF. The full variable domain, with the rest looked up from reference TRBV7-2 and TRBJ2-7, is GAGVSQSPSNKVTEKGKDVELRCDPISGHTALYWYRQSLGQGLEFLIYFQGNSAPDKSGLPSDRFSAERTGGSVSTLTIQRTQQEDSAVYLCASSSPGLVHEQYFGPGTRLTVT.

The chain uses TRBV4-1 and TRBJ1-2, with D possibly TRBD1 on 5 matching bases. V was shortened by 0 bases and J by 4 bases, with 9 bases between the two germline ends. This CDR3 contains 14 residues. CDR1 is MGHRA, CDR2 YSYEKL, per germline. The CDR3 bases are TGCGCCAGCAGCCAAGACGGGGGTCGCTATGGCTACACCTTC. Translated, it gives CASSQDGGRYGYTF.